This T cell receptor (beta chain) was obtained from a study of identifying expanded T cells in peripheral blood (dated by TCRdb to about 2019). Regarding the complete study: Separate aliquots of the same genomic DNA pool were sequenced to produce technical replicates, and four replicates were compared in pairs. Findings and caveats that apply to the study as a whole: The authors expected that over much longer intervals, such as months to years, biological variance in healthy repertoires might increase even further. For all healthy donors, the variance in clone template counts between roughly two-week samples rose significantly as total template count increased. Across all healthy-donor time intervals, the beta-binomial model significantly cut both the number of clones called differentially abundant and the false-positive rate. The binomial model flagged approximately 1.2 differentially abundant clones between technical replicates, compared with 15 to 17 over around two weeks and 18 to 20 over roughly 4 weeks.

Many counts were recorded for this clone. Its antigen has not been determined. Qualities for individual bases were not recorded, and no much larger clone is one base off. The immunoSEQ Assay, which uses bias-controlled multiplex PCR amplification of genomic DNA, was used to profile TCRbeta CDR3 regions. The study's processing was this. The absolute abundance of each unique TCRbeta CDR3 region was quantified after sequences were collapsed and filtered. Differential abundance was tested with a binomial (Fisher-equivalent) model and with a beta-binomial model adding time-dependent variance fitted from healthy donors. Clones with fewer than 5 combined templates were removed, and differential abundance was called for clones with a Benjamini-Hochberg FDR below 0.01. Using the form v = (b*log(k)+a)^2, the beta-binomial variance was modeled as a function of the total template count across the two samples. TCRdb carries this immuneACCESS record with in-frame sequences only. Its versions omit some clonotypes, under half of them owing to an unresolved V gene in the studies checked, with the rest unexplained. D and trimming were read from the DNA, whereas the V and J calls and clone size are those reported in that table. This sample gives some 120,000 clones in total; approximately 80% of them show up just once. 3.3% of the sample is in the top ten clones.

Measured from the cysteine to the phenylalanine, the CDR3 is 15 residues long. The sequence is cut down to CDR3 DNA, 45 bases in frame from base 1. CDR1 is given as SGHAT and CDR2 as FQNNGV, both from the germline V gene. Here V drops 5 bases and J drops 6 bases, and the junction holds 6 bases not matched to any gene. No immune events such as infections were documented for the healthy donors during the collection period. Time-dependent variance in a beta-binomial model of T-cell clone differential abundance was calibrated using healthy-donor blood repertoires as a training cohort. The training cohort included approximately 10 healthy donors, of whom 3 were female and 7 were male. On average the donors were 43 years old, and their ages spanned roughly 29 to 64 years. Whole blood, obtained from a commercial supplier, was collected from each healthy donor at three time points spaced roughly 14 days apart. For immunosequencing, genomic DNA was extracted from whole blood that had not been sorted.

The sequenced material came from blood. The chain was built from TRBV11-2 and TRBJ1-6, and 8 junction bases match TRBD1. The sequence was collected from a person aged 18 to 75 in good health. DNA sequence: TGTGCCAGCAGCGTGCCTGGACAGGGTAATTCACCCCTCCACTTT. Protein translation: CASSVPGQGNSPLHF. The reference TRBV11-2 and TRBJ1-6 proteins fill in what lies around the CDR3, so the full variable domain reads EAGVAQSPRYKIIEKRQSVAFWCNPISGHATLYWYQQILGQGPKLLIQFQNNGVVDDSQLPKDRFSAERLKGVDSTLKIQPAKLEDSAVYLCASSVPGQGNSPLHFGNGTRLTVT.